The source of this TCR beta chain is a study of breast tumors, draining lymph nodes, adjacent tissues. Points from the study as a whole: Compared with lymph nodes, tumors were less diverse; compared with nontumor tissue, more. Luminal-like breast cancer showed significantly greater tumor-nontumor repertoire similarity than basal-like breast cancer did. Findings are consistent with lymph node origin and intratumoral expansion of most tumor T cells.

By frequency in the sample, this clonotype is medium-sized. No antigen is known for it. A single record per CDR3 protein comes from TCRdb applying MiXCR to the multiplex PCR reads. The data show more than 20,000 distinct CDR3 sequences, around 50% seen once. The CDR3 loop spans 11 amino acids. Germline V gene lookup returns CDR1 SQVTM and CDR2 ANQGSEA. The germline V and J ends were trimmed by 3 bases and 5 bases, with 8 bases remaining between them. The TCR sequence derives from a female donor with breast cancer. Some clones in this sample may be carry-over from other donors' samples. The genes are TRBV29-1 and TRBJ2-7; D gene uncertain. The sample was breast tumor tissue. As DNA, the CDR3 is TGCAGCGTTGATATGGGGAACGAGCAGTACTTC. Amino acids: CSVDMGNEQYF.